The clone carrying this T cell receptor beta chain occurred a few times. Antigen: not known. Other DNA sequences of this sample code for an identical CDR3. This sample is drawn from a study of T cell responses to AZD1222 COVID-19 vaccine. This CDR3 comprises 11 residues. V was clipped by 6 bases and J by 1 base, with 3 bases between them. Study-wide findings and caveats: Mapped onto spike, vaccine-associated CD4 TCRs spanned it and were dominant at 160-218 and 743-854. Clonal diversity was possibly underestimated, and the donors were mostly white British, with more females. Scientists sampled the repertoires only once the peak T cell response had passed. The study identified only five or six AZD1222 recipients as seropositive at baseline.

Produced via immunoSEQ multiplex PCR; TCRdb's table is partial and in-frame only. The data show approximately 150,000 clones, roughly 92% seen once. The chain recombines TRBV12-3 or TRBV12-4 with TRBJ1-2; no definite D call. The sequences come from peripheral blood, collected 28 days after the second AZD1222 dose. This receptor was obtained from an adult who received the AZD1222 COVID-19 vaccine. The CDR3 region has the DNA TGTGCCAGCAGCCTTAACTATGGCTACACCTTC. Translation: CASSLNYGYTF.